The rows below give T cell receptor beta chains drawn from one sample of a study of regulatory T cells in long-lasting Graves disease. TCRdb processed the multiplex PCR reads anew with MiXCR; each CDR3 protein has one entry. The table records 300,000 to 400,000 distinct CDR3 sequences, 15% to 20% of them present only once. Material: peripheral blood mononuclear cells (PBMCs), obtained at new diagnosis, from a patient treated with antithyroid drugs. Receptors were obtained from a female donor with Graves disease. Each CDR3 is given with its conserved first and last residue. The order of the fields is D gene, clone size, V gene, J gene, CDR3 DNA, CDR3 protein. The D gene is left open where the match is weak. A clone size is listed for some rows: how often the clone was seen (once, few, many), or a class if it is expanded.

d_gene: TRBD2; abundance: many; v_gene: TRBV19; j_gene: TRBJ2-1; CDR3nt: TGTGCCAGTAGCATACTAGCGGGGCCATCAGTTGAGCAGTTCTTC; CDR3aa: CASSILAGPSVEQFF
d_gene: TRBD2; abundance: many; v_gene: TRBV3-1; j_gene: TRBJ2-7; CDR3nt: TGTGCCAGCCGAGAGGAGCGGGGGTCCTACGAGCAGTACTTC; CDR3aa: CASREERGSYEQYF
d_gene: -; abundance: many; v_gene: TRBV30; j_gene: TRBJ1-4; CDR3nt: TGTGCCTGGAGTGTACGGTCCAATGAAAAACTGTTTTTT; CDR3aa: CAWSVRSNEKLFF
d_gene: -; abundance: -; v_gene: TRBV28; j_gene: TRBJ2-3; CDR3nt: TGTGCCAGCAGTCGAGACCGTTATTCCACAGATACGCAGTATTTT; CDR3aa: CASSRDRYSTDTQYF
d_gene: -; abundance: many; v_gene: TRBV11-2; j_gene: TRBJ2-7; CDR3nt: TGTGCCAGCAGCCAGGGACTTGGGGCTTACGAGCAGTACTTC; CDR3aa: CASSQGLGAYEQYF
d_gene: TRBD1; abundance: many; v_gene: TRBV9; j_gene: TRBJ1-2; CDR3nt: TGTGCCAGCAGCGTTCAGACAGGGGGTCCTAACTATGGCTACACCTTC; CDR3aa: CASSVQTGGPNYGYTF
d_gene: -; abundance: many; v_gene: TRBV28; j_gene: TRBJ1-5; CDR3nt: TGTGCCAGCAGTGGGGGTGGGGATCAGCCCCAGCATTTT; CDR3aa: CASSGGGDQPQHF
d_gene: -; abundance: many; v_gene: TRBV7-9; j_gene: TRBJ2-5; CDR3nt: TGTGCCAGCAGCCCCGAGTCGAGGAAGACCCAGTACTTC; CDR3aa: CASSPESRKTQYF
d_gene: -; abundance: many; v_gene: TRBV27; j_gene: TRBJ2-5; CDR3nt: TGTGCCAGCCGGGACGGCCAAGAGACCCAGTACTTC; CDR3aa: CASRDGQETQYF
d_gene: -; abundance: -; v_gene: TRBV15; j_gene: TRBJ2-5; CDR3nt: TGTGCCACCAGCAGAGATGGGTACCAAGAGACCCAGTACTTC; CDR3aa: CATSRDGYQETQYF
d_gene: -; abundance: many; v_gene: TRBV7-8; j_gene: TRBJ2-7; CDR3nt: TGTGCCAGCAGCCCACGGGACGGCCCCTACGAGCAGTACTTC; CDR3aa: CASSPRDGPYEQYF
d_gene: -; abundance: many; v_gene: TRBV12-3/TRBV12-4; j_gene: TRBJ1-2; CDR3nt: TGTGCCAGCAGTGCCCGCGACAAGAACTATGGCTACACCTTC; CDR3aa: CASSARDKNYGYTF
d_gene: -; abundance: -; v_gene: TRBV30; j_gene: TRBJ2-7; CDR3nt: TGTGCCTGGTCTCCGCAGATGAGCTCCTACGAGCAGTACTTC; CDR3aa: CAWSPQMSSYEQYF
d_gene: TRBD1; abundance: many; v_gene: TRBV10-3; j_gene: TRBJ2-3; CDR3nt: TGTGCCATCAAGGTTCCGGGACAGGGGGGAACAGATACGCAGTATTTT; CDR3aa: CAIKVPGQGGTDTQYF
d_gene: -; abundance: many; v_gene: TRBV28; j_gene: TRBJ1-2; CDR3nt: TGTGCCAGCAGTCCCCTTGGGCGGACAATGAACTATGGCTACACCTTC; CDR3aa: CASSPLGRTMNYGYTF
d_gene: TRBD1; abundance: many; v_gene: TRBV10-3; j_gene: TRBJ2-5; CDR3nt: TGTGCCATCAGTGAGTCGATCAGCGGGACAGGGAAGGAGACCCAGTACTTC; CDR3aa: CAISESISGTGKETQYF
d_gene: -; abundance: many; v_gene: TRBV12-3/TRBV12-4; j_gene: TRBJ2-7; CDR3nt: TGTGCCAGCAGTTTATCGGCAGGAGGCCTCCTCGAGCAGTACTTC; CDR3aa: CASSLSAGGLLEQYF